The 27 T cell receptor beta chains below all came from one sample that was sequenced in a study of long-term antiretroviral therapy in people with HIV (dated by TCRdb to between 2021 and 2024). The immunoSEQ hsTCRB v3.0 assay was used at survey level resolution to sequence the TRB variable region. TCRdb mirrors the immuneACCESS table, restricted to in-frame sequences. Some clones are absent from its copies; in checked studies, under half trace to an unresolved V gene, and the reason for the others is unknown. Counted in this sample were about 27,000 clones; 90% to 95% of them appeared once. The top ten constitute around 9.6% of the sample. The material sequenced was unsorted PBMCs, taken 7.6 years after starting antiretroviral therapy. These receptors were taken from a middle-aged woman with HIV.

This chain joins TRBV4-3 and TRBJ2-4; 8 nucleotides match TRBD2. The CDR3 has 16 amino acids. CDR1 is LGHNA and CDR2 is YSLEER in the germline V gene. The ends lost 3 bases at V and 0 bases at J; junction bases unmatched: 4. The CDR3 here is CASSQASGLAKNIQYF. The CDR3 nucleotides read TGCGCCAGCAGCCAGGCTAGCGGGCTAGCCAAAAACATTCAGTACTTC.

The V and J genes are TRBV11-2 and TRBJ1-6; D not resolved. Germline V gives CDR1 SGHAT, CDR2 FQNNGV. With 0 bases removed from V and 4 bases from J, the gap between germline ends came to 7 bases. This CDR3 has 15 residues. CDR3 DNA: TGTGCCAGCAGCTTAGATAGGCTGTATAATTCACCCCTCCACTTT. It is translated as CASSLDRLYNSPLHF.

V is TRBV5-1 and J is TRBJ1-1; the D gene is possibly TRBD1 (6 bases). V lost 4 bases to trimming and J lost 1 base, with 17 bases between them. In germline, CDR1 is SGHRS, CDR2 YFSETQ. This CDR3 contains 16 residues. The CDR3 nucleotides are TGCGCCAGCAGCCCCTCAGACAGGTTCCAGAACACTGAAGCTTTCTTT. Translated: CASSPSDRFQNTEAFF.

The chain carries TRBV19 and TRBJ1-2, with 7 bases lining up with TRBD1. Unmatched junction bases numbered 14, after V lost 3 bases and J lost 4 bases. Germline CDR1 reads LNHDA; CDR2 reads SQIVND (reference sequence). The CDR3 spans 17 residues. The CDR3 loop reads CASSIQQGSAYTYGYTF. CDR3 nucleotides: TGTGCCAGTAGTATCCAACAGGGGAGTGCTTACACCTATGGCTACACCTTC.

The chain joins TRBV5-1 to TRBJ1-2; D perhaps matches TRBD1 (5 bases). Germline loops: CDR1 SGHRS, CDR2 YFSETQ. The CDR3 extends over 17 amino acids. V was clipped by 3 bases and J by 2 bases, with 20 bases between them. CDR3: CASSSWTPGRRNYGYTF. In DNA form, the CDR3 reads TGCGCCAGCAGCTCCTGGACTCCGGGACGAAGGAACTATGGCTACACCTTC.

J is TRBJ1-2 and V is TRBV5-1; 7 bases line up with TRBD1. Germline trimming cut 0 bases from V and 4 bases from J; bases unmatched to any gene: 6. Looked up from germline, CDR1 is SGHRS and CDR2 is YFSETQ. The length of the CDR3 is 15 residues. The CDR3 region is CASSLDTGEIYGYTF. The CDR3 DNA reads as TGCGCCAGCAGCTTGGATACAGGGGAAATCTATGGCTACACCTTC.

Here the CDR3 reads CASARTGGQETQYF. The CDR3 DNA is TGTGCCAGCGCGCGGACAGGGGGCCAAGAGACCCAGTACTTC. The chain employs TRBV10-3 and TRBJ2-5, with TRBD1 matching 10 bases. The V and J ends lost 10 bases and 1 base, in that order; junction bases with no gene match: 6. This CDR3 contains 14 residues. Germline CDR1 is ENHRY and CDR2 is SYGVKD.

V gene TRBV5-1 combines with J gene TRBJ1-5; D is undetermined. CDR1 is SGHRS, CDR2 YFSETQ, per germline. The CDR3 runs 15 residues. Trimming pared 4 bases from V and 0 bases from J, leaving 11 bases between. CDR3 protein: CASSPEAGSNQPQHF. The CDR3 coding sequence is TGCGCCAGCAGCCCGGAAGCAGGTAGCAATCAGCCCCAGCATTTT.

This clone was counted a few times. J is TRBJ1-3 and V is TRBV7-9; a weak D match, TRBD1 (6 bases). The germline CDR1 and CDR2 sequences are SEHNR and FQNEAQ (reference sequence). This CDR3 spans 18 amino acids. The V end was cut by 5 bases, the J end by 2 bases, with 22 bases between. As DNA, the CDR3 is TGTGCCAGCAGCGACAGTGGGGGGCGCGGAGTCACTGGAAACACCATATATTTT. This encodes CASSDSGGRGVTGNTIYF.

The rearrangement links TRBV18 to TRBJ1-2; unclear D gene. Germline V gene data show CDR1 as KGHSH and CDR2 as LQKENI. V gave up 1 base and J gave up 3 bases, with 12 bases separating them. The CDR3 covers 15 residues. DNA of the CDR3: TGTGCCAGCTCACCACGGTCCAGCATCGACTATGGCTACACCTTC. This codes for CASSPRSSIDYGYTF. Together with reference TRBV18 and TRBJ1-2, the CDR3 gives the full variable domain: NAGVMQNPRHLVRRRGQEARLRCSPMKGHSHVYWYRQLPEEGLKFMVYLQKENIIDESGMPKERFSAEFPKEGPSILRIQQVVRGDSAAYFCASSPRSSIDYGYTFGSGTRLTVV.

The chain combines TRBV6-5 with TRBJ1-4, with a tentative D call TRBD1 (5 bases). V gave up 5 bases and J gave up 7 bases, with 11 bases separating them. There are 13 residues in the CDR3. In germline, CDR1 is MNHEY, CDR2 SVGAGI. CDR3 residues: CASSRPGGEKLFF. CDR3 nucleotide sequence: TGTGCCAGCAGTCGACCGGGGGGTGAAAAACTGTTTTTT.

The V call is TRBV7-9, the J call TRBJ1-1, with TRBD1 matching 7 bases. V lost 0 bases and J lost 7; bases outside the gene matches: 2. The CDR3 spans 13 residues. The germline V gene has CDR1 SEHNR and CDR2 FQNEAQ (reference sequence). The CDR3 loop is CASSLAQGGEAFF. In nucleotides, the CDR3 is TGTGCCAGCAGCTTAGCGCAGGGGGGTGAAGCTTTCTTT.

This clone was detected only a few times. DNA of the CDR3: TGCGCCAGCAGCCGGGCCTGGGGAGGACAGCCCCAGCATTTT. Its translation: CASSRAWGGQPQHF. V gene TRBV4-3 combines with J gene TRBJ1-5; no firm D call. This CDR3 has 14 residues. V was cut by 4 bases and J by 7 bases, with 14 bases left in between. CDR1 is LGHNA, CDR2 YSLEER, per germline.

V usage is TRBV4-3 and J usage is TRBJ2-2, with D unresolved. Trimming cost V 4 bases and J 4 bases, with 10 bases left between them. The CDR3 runs to 14 residues. In germline, CDR1 is LGHNA, CDR2 YSLEER. The CDR3 nucleotides are TGCGCCAGCAGCCCTGGGCCCGCCACCGGGGAGCTGTTTTTT. Translating it yields CASSPGPATGELFF.

This clone was seen only once. The chain recombines TRBV7-9 with TRBJ1-3; D ambiguous. V lost 10 bases and J lost 0, with 10 bases in between. The CDR3 sequence is 13 residues long. Germline lookup yields CDR1 SEHNR and CDR2 FQNEAQ (reference sequence). In DNA form, the CDR3 reads TGTGCCACCGTTTGGGGCTCTGGAAACACCATATATTTT. Translated, it gives CATVWGSGNTIYF. Supplemented by reference TRBV7-9 and TRBJ1-3, the full variable domain reads DTGVSQNPRHKITKRGQNVTFRCDPISEHNRLYWYRQTLGQGPEFLTYFQNEAQLEKSRLLSDRFSAERPKGSFSTLEIQRTEQGDSAMYLCATVWGSGNTIYFGEGSWLTVV.

V usage is TRBV10-3 and J usage is TRBJ1-5; D remains ambiguous. Germline CDR1 ENHRY, CDR2 SYGVKD. The V end lost 5 bases, the J end lost 3 bases, and 5 bases lay between the germline ends. The CDR3 sequence is 12 residues long. This CDR3 reads CAISINNQPQHF. The DNA of the CDR3 is TGTGCCATCAGTATCAACAATCAGCCCCAGCATTTT.

The chain recombines TRBV5-1 with TRBJ1-4; 8 bases fit TRBD1. The ends lost 1 base at V and 2 bases at J; junction bases unmatched: 7. This CDR3 has 17 amino acids. CDR1 and CDR2 (germline): SGHRS, YFSETQ. This CDR3 is CASSLWTGIETNEKLFF. CDR3 in DNA: TGCGCCAGCAGCTTGTGGACAGGGATCGAGACTAATGAAAAACTGTTTTTT.

The chain couples TRBV27 to TRBJ1-2, with unresolved D. V dropped 6 bases and J dropped 6 bases, with 17 bases sitting between them. Germline-derived CDR1 and CDR2 are MNHEY and SMNVEV (reference sequence). The CDR3 runs to 14 residues. This CDR3 reads CASSDQFLRDGYTF. The DNA for the CDR3 is TGTGCCAGCAGCGACCAATTTTTAAGGGATGGCTACACCTTC.

V gene TRBV7-6 combines with J gene TRBJ2-5; TRBD1 aligns across 7 bases. This CDR3 has 13 amino acids. Germline assignment: CDR1 SGHVS and CDR2 FNYEAQ. Trimming cost V 5 bases and J 6 bases; bases outside gene matches: 6. The chain's CDR3 is CASSLGQRKTQYF. CDR3 nucleotide sequence: TGTGCCAGCAGCCTGGGACAGCGAAAGACCCAGTACTTC.

The J gene is TRBJ1-5, the V gene TRBV2; TRBD1 aligns across 8 bases. Germline assignment: CDR1 SNHLY and CDR2 FYNNEI. V gave up 4 bases and J gave up 7 bases; unmatched junction bases: 6. This CDR3 has 14 residues. The DNA of the CDR3 is TGTGCCAGCAGTGCAGGACAGGGCGGCCAGCCCCAGCATTTT. Translation gives CASSAGQGGQPQHF.

The J gene is TRBJ1-4, the V gene TRBV18; D may be TRBD1 (6 bases). The CDR3 runs to 16 residues. The V and J ends lost 1 base and 5 bases respectively, with 14 bases between them. Germline CDR1 and CDR2: KGHSH and LQKENI. CDR3 amino acids: CASSPLDRPHNEKLFF. The CDR3 coding sequence is TGTGCCAGCTCACCACTCGACAGGCCCCACAATGAAAAACTGTTTTTT. Complete variable domain (other parts from reference TRBV18 and TRBJ1-4): NAGVMQNPRHLVRRRGQEARLRCSPMKGHSHVYWYRQLPEEGLKFMVYLQKENIIDESGMPKERFSAEFPKEGPSILRIQQVVRGDSAAYFCASSPLDRPHNEKLFFGSGTQLSVL.

The V gene is TRBV30, the J gene TRBJ1-6; no reliable D call. V dropped 4 bases and J dropped 6 bases, with 10 bases sitting between them. CDR1 and CDR2 from the germline V gene are GTSNPN and SVGIG (reference sequence). This CDR3 spans 13 amino acids. The CDR3 region has the DNA TGTGCCTGGACCCGGGCGGGTAATTCACCCCTCCACTTT. It is translated as CAWTRAGNSPLHF.

The genes are TRBV6-5 and TRBJ2-5; 8 positions agree with TRBD1. Trimming removed 5 bases from V and 5 bases from J; junction bases left unmatched: 10. The CDR3 has 15 amino acids. Per the germline V gene, CDR1 is MNHEY and CDR2 is SVGAGI. CDR3 in DNA: TGTGCCAGCAGTCCTTGGACAGGGACAAGGGAGACCCAGTACTTC. Translation gives CASSPWTGTRETQYF.

This clone was recorded only once. This chain connects TRBV5-1 to TRBJ2-2; D may be TRBD1 (6 bases). The germline V gene has CDR1 SGHRS and CDR2 YFSETQ. V shed 2 bases and J shed 6 bases, with 11 bases lying between them. The CDR3 length is 14 residues. The CDR3 spells CASSFQTGPGELFF. Here the CDR3 DNA reads TGCGCCAGCAGCTTCCAGACAGGCCCCGGGGAGCTGTTTTTT.

This clone was recorded once. V usage is TRBV7-3 and J usage is TRBJ2-7; D not certain. The CDR3 length is 15 residues. Trimming removed 2 bases at V and 4 bases at J, with 15 bases between. Germline values: CDR1 SGHTA, CDR2 FQGTGA. Here the CDR3 reads CASSLRANERYEQYF. CDR3 DNA sequence: TGTGCCAGCAGCTTACGAGCCAATGAGAGGTACGAGCAGTACTTC.

J is TRBJ2-3 and V is TRBV15; no definite D call. V lost 3 bases to trimming and J lost 2 bases, with 9 bases between them. This CDR3 comprises 14 residues. Germline V gives CDR1 LNHNV, CDR2 YYDKDF (reference sequence). In nucleotides, the CDR3 is TGTGCCACCAGCAGTCACATTCTCACAGATACGCAGTATTTT. Translation gives CATSSHILTDTQYF.

The rearrangement uses TRBV29-1 and TRBJ1-1; D perhaps matches TRBD1 (5 bases). The V and J ends lost 3 bases and 0 bases respectively, with 8 bases between them. CDR3 length equals 13 residues. Germline V gene data show CDR1 as SQVTM and CDR2 as ANQGSEA. The CDR3, as DNA: TGCAGCGTTGAGGGGGTGATGAACACTGAAGCTTTCTTT. Residues: CSVEGVMNTEAFF.